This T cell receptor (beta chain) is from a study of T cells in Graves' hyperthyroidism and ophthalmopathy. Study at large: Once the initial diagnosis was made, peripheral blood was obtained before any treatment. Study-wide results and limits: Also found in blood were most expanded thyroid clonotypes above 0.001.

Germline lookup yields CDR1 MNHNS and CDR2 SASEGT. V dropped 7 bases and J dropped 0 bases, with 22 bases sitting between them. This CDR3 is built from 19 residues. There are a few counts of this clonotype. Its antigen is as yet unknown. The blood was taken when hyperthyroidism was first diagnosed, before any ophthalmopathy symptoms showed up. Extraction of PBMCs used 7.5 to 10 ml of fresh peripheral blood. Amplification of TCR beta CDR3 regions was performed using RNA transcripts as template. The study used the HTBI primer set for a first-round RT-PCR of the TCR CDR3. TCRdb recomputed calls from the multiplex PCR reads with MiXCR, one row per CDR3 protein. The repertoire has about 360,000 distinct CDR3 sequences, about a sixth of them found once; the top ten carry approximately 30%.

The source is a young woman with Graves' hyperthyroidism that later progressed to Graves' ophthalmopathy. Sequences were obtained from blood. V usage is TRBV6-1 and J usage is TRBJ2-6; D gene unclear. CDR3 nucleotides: TGTGCCAGCAATAACCCTCGCTGGTATGAGAGCTCTGGGGCCAACGTCCTGACTTTC. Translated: CASNNPRWYESSGANVLTF.